These 25 T cell receptor beta chains share one sample of origin, sequenced in a study of blood T cell repertoires in COVID-19. Sequencing used immunoSEQ multiplex PCR; TCRdb keeps in-frame clones, though not all of them. The repertoire includes about 360,000 clones, approximately 86% of them detected once, and about 3% sits in the top ten. What was sequenced was peripheral blood. Receptors originate from a human donor in a cohort sampled during active COVID-19.

V and J are TRBV13 and TRBJ2-1; 10 bases are a match to TRBD2. Trimming removed 1 base from V and 5 bases from J; junction bases left unmatched: 14. Germline CDR1 PRHDT, CDR2 FYEKMQ (reference sequence). The CDR3 is 19 residues long. CDR3 region: CASSLVLLAGPTKHNEQFF. The CDR3 region has the DNA TGTGCCAGCAGCTTAGTTTTACTAGCGGGGCCGACGAAACACAATGAGCAGTTCTTC.

This chain uses TRBV12-3 or TRBV12-4 with TRBJ2-1; no clear D gene. Deletions cut 1 base from V and 3 bases from J, with 4 bases between. CDR3 length: 13 amino acids. The CDR3 DNA reads TGTGCCAGCAGTTTAGGACACTACAATGAGCAGTTCTTC. Translating gives CASSLGHYNEQFF.

This CDR3 is CASSQTWQGGEAFF. CDR3 sequence (DNA): TGTGCCAGCAGCCAGACATGGCAGGGCGGTGAAGCTTTCTTT. The V and J genes are TRBV4-2 and TRBJ1-1, with D possibly matching TRBD1 (5 bases). CDR1 LGHNA and CDR2 YNFKEQ come from the germline V gene. The CDR3 contains 14 residues. Trimming took 3 bases from V and 7 from J, leaving 15 bases between them.

Written as DNA, the CDR3 is TGTGCCAGCACACAGGGTGGCTCCTACGAGCAGTACTTC. This encodes CASTQGGSYEQYF. This chain uses TRBV6-5 with TRBJ2-7, with a tentative D call TRBD1 (6 bases). The CDR3 runs to 13 residues. The V end was cut by 7 bases, the J end by 0 bases, with 10 bases between. Germline-derived CDR1 and CDR2 are MNHEY and SVGAGI.

The V call is TRBV13, the J call TRBJ1-2; weak D call: TRBD1 (5 bases). V gave up 1 base and J gave up 0 bases, with 18 bases separating them. The CDR3 totals 18 residues. CDR1 and CDR2 from the germline V gene are PRHDT and FYEKMQ (reference sequence). The CDR3 DNA reads TGTGCCAGCAGCTTAGTCCTCCTCGACGGGGACTCTAACTATGGCTACACCTTC. Amino acids: CASSLVLLDGDSNYGYTF.

The gene calls are TRBV28 and TRBJ1-1, with 9 bases lining up with TRBD1. The V gene's germline CDR1 is MDHEN and CDR2 SYDVKM. This CDR3 has 18 amino acids. J lost 3 bases, V lost 2 bases, and 13 bases had no gene match. The CDR3 reads CASSLPTGGEGFDTEAFF. CDR3 in DNA: TGTGCCAGCAGTTTACCAACAGGGGGCGAGGGGTTCGACACTGAAGCTTTCTTT.

This clone appeared a single time. The V and J genes are TRBV7-6 and TRBJ2-5; 11 positions match TRBD2. With V trimmed by 3 bases and J by 4 bases, 7 bases remained unmatched. The CDR3 contains 16 residues. The germline gives CDR1 SGHVS, CDR2 FNYEAQ. In DNA, the CDR3 is TGTGCCAGCAGCTTGGGACTAGCGGCGCTGGCAGAGACCCAGTACTTC. Protein: CASSLGLAALAETQYF.

The chain employs TRBV6-1 and TRBJ1-1; perhaps TRBD1 as D (5 bases). The CDR3 sequence is 11 residues long. Germline V CDR1 and CDR2: MNHNS, SASEGT. The V end was cut by 2 bases, the J end by 11 bases, with 9 bases between. Here the CDR3 DNA reads TGTGCCAGCAGTGAACAGGGTAGGGCTTTCTTT. Translated: CASSEQGRAFF.

The V gene is TRBV18, the J gene TRBJ1-2; TRBD1 might be the D (5 bases). V lost 3 bases to trimming and J lost 5 bases, with 28 bases between them. This CDR3 is 19 amino acids long. Germline lookup yields CDR1 KGHSH and CDR2 LQKENI. The CDR3 nucleotides read TGTGCCAGCTCACCTCGACCGGCCCTAGGGGCTAATCAGCCTTATGGCTACACCTTC. It yields the protein CASSPRPALGANQPYGYTF. The whole variable domain, filled in from reference TRBV18 and TRBJ1-2, reads NAGVMQNPRHLVRRRGQEARLRCSPMKGHSHVYWYRQLPEEGLKFMVYLQKENIIDESGMPKERFSAEFPKEGPSILRIQQVVRGDSAAYFCASSPRPALGANQPYGYTFGSGTRLTVV.

This chain joins TRBV11-2 and TRBJ2-2; 10 nucleotides match TRBD1. The ends lost 7 bases at V and 7 bases at J; junction bases unmatched: 12. CDR1 and CDR2 from the germline V gene are SGHAT and FQNNGV. The CDR3 consists of 16 residues. Here the CDR3 reads CASTPSRTGGNGELFF. The CDR3 coding sequence is TGTGCCAGCACCCCAAGTAGGACAGGGGGGAACGGGGAGCTGTTTTTT. Together with reference TRBV11-2 and TRBJ2-2, the CDR3 gives the full variable domain: EAGVAQSPRYKIIEKRQSVAFWCNPISGHATLYWYQQILGQGPKLLIQFQNNGVVDDSQLPKDRFSAERLKGVDSTLKIQPAKLEDSAVYLCASTPSRTGGNGELFFGEGSRLTVL.

The rearrangement joins TRBV2 to TRBJ1-6, with TRBD1 matching over 7 bases. CDR1 and CDR2 from the germline V gene are SNHLY and FYNNEI. V shed 7 bases, J shed 4 bases, and the junction held 4 bases outside the gene matches. This CDR3 region has 14 residues. CDR3: CASTPGQYNSPLHF. CDR3 coding DNA: TGTGCCAGCACCCCGGGACAGTATAATTCACCCCTCCACTTT.

The CDR3 protein is CASSYSRPFNQPQHF. The CDR3 nucleotides are TGTGCCAGCAGTTACTCGCGCCCGTTTAATCAGCCCCAGCATTTT. The J gene is TRBJ1-5, the V gene TRBV6-5, with no clear D. V was clipped by 0 bases and J by 4 bases, with 10 bases between them. The CDR3 is made up of 15 amino acids. Per germline, CDR1 MNHEY and CDR2 SVGAGI.

This chain connects TRBV18 to TRBJ1-1, with a possible D match to TRBD1 (5 bases). V was clipped by 3 bases and J by 5 bases, with 16 bases between them. This CDR3 has 15 residues. Germline V CDR1 and CDR2: KGHSH, LQKENI. In nucleotides, the CDR3 is TGTGCCAGCTCACCCCGAGTCCAGGGTGAGACTGAAGCTTTCTTT. This codes for CASSPRVQGETEAFF.

The V gene is TRBV6-5, the J gene TRBJ2-7, with D tentatively TRBD1 (6 bases). CDR1 and CDR2 from the germline V gene are MNHEY and SVGAGI. The CDR3 has 14 amino acids. Trimming took off 8 bases at V and 3 bases at J, with 17 bases between the two ends. The CDR3 loop reads CASSTGSLYYEQYF. In nucleotides, the CDR3 is TGTGCCAGCTCCACAGGGTCCCTCTACTACGAGCAGTACTTC.

The J gene is TRBJ2-7, the V gene TRBV18; the D gene is possibly TRBD1 (5 bases). The CDR3 has 14 amino acids. CDR1 is KGHSH and CDR2 is LQKENI in the germline V gene. V was pared by 2 bases and J by 0 bases, with 8 bases between. The CDR3 region has the DNA TGTGCCAGCTCACCAGGGGCCGGCTCCTACGAGCAGTACTTC. It codes for CASSPGAGSYEQYF. The variable domain in full, with the rest retrieved from reference TRBV18 and TRBJ2-7, is NAGVMQNPRHLVRRRGQEARLRCSPMKGHSHVYWYRQLPEEGLKFMVYLQKENIIDESGMPKERFSAEFPKEGPSILRIQQVVRGDSAAYFCASSPGAGSYEQYFGPGTRLTVT.

The gene calls are TRBV6-2 or TRBV6-3 and TRBJ1-2; 7 bases map to TRBD1. CDR3 size: 16 residues. V lost 3 bases and J lost 6; bases outside the gene matches: 13. CDR1 and CDR2 from the germline V gene are MNHEY and SVGEGT. The CDR3 protein is CASSYHIPGQVDGYTF. For the CDR3, the DNA is TGTGCCAGCAGTTATCATATACCCGGACAGGTTGATGGCTACACCTTC.

As for this clone: The same CDR3 is also encoded by other DNA sequences in this sample. The chain employs TRBV5-1 and TRBJ2-7; a possible D gene is TRBD2 (6 bases). Per germline, CDR1 SGHRS and CDR2 YFSETQ. Deletions cut 0 bases from V and 2 bases from J, with 12 bases between. CDR3 length equals 15 residues. This chain's CDR3 is CASSLGSGRTYEQYF. Written as DNA, the CDR3 is TGCGCCAGCAGCTTGGGTAGCGGCCGTACCTACGAGCAGTACTTC.

The V and J genes are TRBV5-4 and TRBJ1-4; 9 nucleotides align to TRBD1. The trim removed 3 bases at V and 10 bases at J, leaving 7 bases unmatched. Germline values: CDR1 SGHNT, CDR2 YYREEE (reference sequence). The CDR3 is 14 residues long. The DNA of the CDR3 is TGTGCCAGCAGCTGGACAGGGGAGGATGCAAAACTGTTTTTT. Translating gives CASSWTGEDAKLFF.

The table lists this clone with a count of one. This rearrangement joins TRBV15 to TRBJ2-7; TRBD1 is a possible D gene (5 bases). Trimming cost V 2 bases and J 4 bases, with 12 bases left between them. CDR3 length: 14 amino acids. Germline V gives CDR1 LNHNV, CDR2 YYDKDF (reference sequence). This CDR3 is CATSRFQGSYEQYF. In nucleotides, the CDR3 is TGTGCCACCAGCAGATTTCAGGGATCATACGAGCAGTACTTC.

The chain joins TRBV5-5 to TRBJ2-7; 10 bases map to TRBD2. The CDR3 spans 15 residues. Trimming took 6 bases from V and 4 from J; bases not matched to a gene: 10. Germline V gene sequence: CDR1 SGHKS, CDR2 YYEKEE (reference sequence). The CDR3 loop is CASNKAGLARYEQYF. The CDR3 nucleotides read TGTGCCAGCAATAAAGCGGGACTAGCGCGGTACGAGCAGTACTTC.

This clone was counted between two and nine times. The rearrangement links TRBV7-2 to TRBJ2-5; D may be TRBD2 (6 bases). V lost 6 bases and J lost 7, with 21 bases in between. CDR1 is SGHTA, CDR2 FQGNSA, per germline. The CDR3 length is 15 residues. The CDR3 reads CASSPIPGVVGTQYF. For the CDR3, the DNA is TGTGCCAGCAGTCCTATTCCGGGGGTGGTGGGGACCCAGTACTTC.

This chain connects TRBV5-5 to TRBJ1-2; D unresolved. The CDR3 runs 14 residues. Trimming shortened V by 2 bases and J by 3 bases, and 11 bases separated the two germline ends. In germline, CDR1 is SGHKS, CDR2 YYEKEE (reference sequence). The CDR3 DNA follows: TGTGCCAGCAGCTTAAATGTGGGAGACTATGGCTACACCTTC. Amino acids: CASSLNVGDYGYTF.

Concerning this clone: A read error may produce the germline difference seen at one junction end. The chain couples TRBV27 to TRBJ1-5; TRBD1 matches 9 bases. Germline V CDR1 and CDR2: MNHEY, SMNVEV (reference sequence). The CDR3 is 15 residues long. CDR3 DNA sequence: TGTGCCAGCAGTTCCCAGGGACAGGGCAACCAGCCCCAGCATTTT. This translates into CASSSQGQGNQPQHF.

This sequence joins TRBV20-1 and TRBJ2-5; 9 bases line up with TRBD2. This CDR3 spans 15 amino acids. Germline V gene sequence: CDR1 DFQATT, CDR2 SNEGSKA (reference sequence). V was clipped by 3 bases and J by 1 base; unmatched bases: 6. The CDR3 DNA reads TGCAGTGCTAGTTTGGCTAGCGGGACCCAAGAGACCCAGTACTTC. This encodes CSASLASGTQETQYF.

The chain is built from TRBV3-1 (or the pseudogene TRBV3-2) and TRBJ2-1; 8 bases are a match to TRBD1. Germline-derived CDR1 and CDR2 are LGHDT and YNNKEL (reference sequence). With V trimmed by 0 bases and J by 5 bases, 12 bases remained unmatched. This CDR3 contains 18 residues. The CDR3 nucleotides are TGTGCCAGCAGCCAAGATAGACAGGGGATTCGGAAAAACAATGAGCAGTTCTTC. It yields the protein CASSQDRQGIRKNNEQFF.